Listed below are T cell receptor beta chains from one sample, sequenced in a study of blood T cell repertoires in COVID-19. TCRdb's copy holds only in-frame clones and misses some; the assay was immunoSEQ multiplex PCR. The sample lists about 240,000 clones; around 86% were seen once. Sequencing input: peripheral blood. The receptors derive from a man older than 75 with acute or convalescent COVID-19. CDR3s include the opening cysteine and the closing phenylalanine or tryptophan. A D gene is named only where the DNA matches it firmly. Clone size appears in some rows only: once, few, many, or a class for an expanded clone.

D	V	size	J	CDR3
TRBD1	TRBV2	-	TRBJ1-1	CASSRDRPNTEAFF
-	TRBV3-1/TRBV3-2	few	TRBJ1-4	CASSQNSGEKLFF
-	TRBV18	-	TRBJ1-5	CASSLTSGFNQPQHF
TRBD2	TRBV28	-	TRBJ2-1	CASNAIAGVRNEQFF
TRBD1	TRBV10-1	-	TRBJ1-2	CASSRGQFYGYTF
TRBD1	TRBV6-5	-	TRBJ2-1	CASSYGTAYNEQFF
-	TRBV18	-	TRBJ1-1	CASSPFGGKAEAFF
-	TRBV5-5	-	TRBJ2-5	CASSLEWSQETQYF
TRBD1	TRBV28	-	TRBJ1-2	CASSSGQGPFGGYTF
-	TRBV5-1	-	TRBJ1-5	CASSIGGRQNQPQHF
TRBD1	TRBV28	-	TRBJ2-7	CASNEGQGLTYEQYF
-	TRBV25-1	-	TRBJ2-7	CASRRYYEQYF
TRBD1	TRBV12-3/TRBV12-4	-	TRBJ2-5	CASSSGGETQYF
-	TRBV3-1/TRBV3-2	-	TRBJ1-1	CASSQEGPTEAFF
-	TRBV6-5	-	TRBJ2-1	CASSSRDNEQFF
-	TRBV28	-	TRBJ1-4	CASSSSLRVSEKLFF
-	TRBV19	-	TRBJ1-1	CASSVKLNTEAFF
-	TRBV19	-	TRBJ1-1	CASKGGRVNTEAFF
TRBD1	TRBV19	once	TRBJ1-5	CASSGDRDYQPQHF
TRBD1	TRBV2	-	TRBJ2-1	CASRSFDRGNNEQFF
TRBD1	TRBV11-3	-	TRBJ2-7	CASSSGQGSEQYF
-	TRBV4-1	once	TRBJ2-7	CASSHGSAGARDEQYF
TRBD1	TRBV6-6	-	TRBJ1-2	CASSSLGQSYGYTF
-	TRBV12-3/TRBV12-4	-	TRBJ1-5	CASSLGSPSAQHF
TRBD2	TRBV6-6	-	TRBJ2-4	CASSYPGGSAKNIQYF
TRBD1	TRBV5-1	once	TRBJ2-1	CASSLAGTALSSSYNEQFF
-	TRBV7-9	once	TRBJ1-2	CASSLARAKGYTF
-	TRBV18	few	TRBJ2-7	CASSPRPPYEQYF
-	TRBV28	-	TRBJ1-5	CASSSSSSNQPQHF
-	TRBV5-1	-	TRBJ2-7	CASSSGRDNYEQYF
TRBD1	TRBV7-6	-	TRBJ1-4	CASSLAAGQGFEKLFF
TRBD1	TRBV7-2	few	TRBJ1-2	CASSGGGGSNYGYTF
TRBD1	TRBV6-5	-	TRBJ2-7	CASTHGGTGEYEQYF
-	TRBV5-1	-	TRBJ2-3	CASSLNDRRDTQYF
TRBD1	TRBV7-9	-	TRBJ2-1	CASSLGWTGGPDNEQFF
-	TRBV6-5	-	TRBJ1-5	CASSSSGGGNQPQHF
-	TRBV28	-	TRBJ1-5	CASSLPQQGSNQPQHF
-	TRBV6-2/TRBV6-3	-	TRBJ2-3	CASSYNRYTDTQYF
-	TRBV11-2	-	TRBJ1-4	CASSLFAGPTNEKLFF
-	TRBV7-9	-	TRBJ1-6	CASSSGSGNSPLHF
-	TRBV4-1	-	TRBJ2-1	CASSQGYGGSYNEQFF